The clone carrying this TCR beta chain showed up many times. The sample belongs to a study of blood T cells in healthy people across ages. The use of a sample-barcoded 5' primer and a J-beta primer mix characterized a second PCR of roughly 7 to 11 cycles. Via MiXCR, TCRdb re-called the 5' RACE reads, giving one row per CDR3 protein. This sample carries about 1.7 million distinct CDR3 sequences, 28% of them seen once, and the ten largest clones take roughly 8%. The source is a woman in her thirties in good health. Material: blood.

In DNA form, the CDR3 reads TGCGCCAGCAGCCAAGAAAGCATGAACTCTGGGGCCAACGTCCTGACTTTC. This sequence encodes CASSQESMNSGANVLTF. The V and J genes are TRBV4-1 and TRBJ2-6, with D hard to call. With 0 bases removed from V and 0 bases from J, the gap between germline ends came to 9 bases. The CDR3 covers 17 residues. Germline V gene lookup returns CDR1 MGHRA and CDR2 YSYEKL.